This T cell receptor (beta chain) was sequenced in a study of shared clonotypes between healthy human individuals. Points from the study as a whole: Incompleteness in sorted-subset sequencing, despite large depth, was shown by rarefaction. Depth of sequencing was expected to influence donor clonotype sharing. Researchers found naive subsets generally carried larger estimated richness than memory subsets.

Positively selected for CCR7, the CD45RO-negative cells used as naive CD8 cells excluded terminally differentiated effector memory CD45RA+ cells. The CDR3 runs 15 residues. With 4 bases clipped from V and 7 bases from J, the junction kept 9 bases outside the gene matches. CDR1 MNHEY and CDR2 SVGAGI come from the germline V gene. A word on this clone: Its antigen is not identified.

Some clones are missing from TCRdb's copy, which holds only in-frame ones; the method was immunoSEQ multiplex PCR. In the table there are around 2,000,000 clones, approximately 94% of which are singletons. The sequencing sample was made of naive CD8+ T cells sorted from blood. The J gene is TRBJ2-7, the V gene TRBV6-5; TRBD2 matches 11 bases. The sequence was obtained from a man between 18 and 35 years old in good health. The CDR3 region has the DNA TGTGCCAGCAGTTTCCGTAGCGGGGGGGCAAGGGAGCAGTACTTC. It codes for CASSFRSGGAREQYF.